This TCR beta chain emerged from a study of control samples from healthy donors and cancer patients. The V and J ends lost 0 bases and 4 bases respectively, with 10 bases between them. This CDR3 has 15 residues. CDR1 is SGDLS and CDR2 is YYNGEE in the germline V gene. Only in-frame clones appear in the TCRdb table, and some are missing; sequencing was by immunoSEQ multiplex PCR. The sample consists of 110,000 or so clones, 90% of them appearing once. This chain connects TRBV9 to TRBJ2-2; tentatively, D is TRBD1 or TRBD2 (5 bases each). What was sequenced was blood. The receptor comes from a human donor in good health. The donor label of this sample is uncertain. As DNA, the CDR3 is TGTGCCAGCAGCGTAGGGGGGTCGACCACCGGGGAGCTGTTTTTT. Its protein is CASSVGGSTTGELFF.